Listed here are 16 T cell receptor beta chains from one sample, sequenced in a study of blood T cells in healthy people across ages. A second PCR of about 7 to 12 cycles used a sample-barcoded 5' primer and a J-beta primer mix. TCRdb re-called the 5' RACE reads with MiXCR, one entry per CDR3 protein. The sample records 750,000 to 950,000 distinct CDR3 sequences, almost 30% being singletons. Another study also made use of these data, one on T cells of mothers and their children.

The sequencing input was blood. Every receptor here comes from a middle-aged woman in good health.

The chain has TRBV7-2 and TRBJ2-3, with D possibly TRBD1 on 5 matching bases. This CDR3 has 16 amino acids. Trimming took off 5 bases at V and 2 bases at J, with 17 bases between the two ends. Germline V gene sequence: CDR1 SGHTA, CDR2 FQGNSA. CDR3 DNA sequence: TGTGCCAGCAGCCTCGGAAGACAGACATACACAGATACGCAGTATTTT. It translates to CASSLGRQTYTDTQYF.

This rearrangement joins TRBV5-4 to TRBJ1-6; 8 bases align to TRBD1. CDR3 size: 16 residues. V gave up 2 bases and J gave up 13 bases; unmatched junction bases: 14. The V gene's germline CDR1 is SGHNT and CDR2 YYREEE (reference sequence). The CDR3 nucleotides are TGTGCCAGCAGCTTACCCGGACAGGGCGTTTCCTCCCCCCTCCACTTT. This gives the protein CASSLPGQGVSSPLHF.

The V call is TRBV11-2, the J call TRBJ2-5; D gene ambiguous. Germline values: CDR1 SGHAT, CDR2 FQNNGV. The CDR3 consists of 15 residues. Trimming pared 1 base from V and 1 base from J, leaving 10 bases between. The chain's CDR3 is CASSLVVGFQETQYF. In nucleotides, the CDR3 is TGTGCCAGCAGCTTAGTAGTGGGGTTCCAAGAGACCCAGTACTTC.

This clonotype was seen ten or more times. The chain employs TRBV2 and TRBJ2-5; no clear D. This CDR3 spans 11 amino acids. CDR1 and CDR2 from the germline V gene are SNHLY and FYNNEI. The V and J ends lost 3 bases and 13 bases respectively, with 12 bases between them. DNA for the CDR3: TGTGCCAGCAGTGATTGGGTTGTGGGGTACTTC. It specifies CASSDWVVGYF.

This clonotype has a handful of counts. V gene TRBV29-1 combines with J gene TRBJ1-1, with unresolved D. The V and J ends lost 6 bases and 0 bases respectively, with 5 bases between them. The CDR3 totals 11 residues. CDR1 is SQVTM and CDR2 is ANQGSEA in the germline V gene. The CDR3 reads CSVQMNTEAFF. DNA for the CDR3: TGCAGCGTCCAGATGAACACTGAAGCTTTCTTT.

The chain recombines TRBV30 with TRBJ1-5; D unresolved. Looked up from germline, CDR1 is GTSNPN and CDR2 is SVGIG (reference sequence). There are 13 residues in the CDR3. V dropped 2 bases and J dropped 5 bases, with 10 bases sitting between them. CDR3 sequence (DNA): TGTGCCTGGAGTAGGCAGGAGGATCAGCCCCAGCATTTT. Translated: CAWSRQEDQPQHF.

This chain connects TRBV10-2 to TRBJ2-5; D may be TRBD1 (6 bases). Trimming pared 6 bases from V and 3 bases from J, leaving 8 bases between. Germline V gene lookup returns CDR1 WSHSY and CDR2 SAAADI. The CDR3 is 12 residues long. CDR3 region: CASRRGKETQYF. CDR3 nucleotides: TGCGCCAGCAGAAGGGGGAAAGAGACCCAGTACTTC.

The chain combines TRBV5-6 with TRBJ2-7; D possibly corresponds to TRBD2 (5 bases). V lost 0 bases, J lost 7 bases, and 11 bases lay in between. Germline CDR1 reads SGHDT; CDR2 reads YYEEEE. CDR3 size: 13 residues. The CDR3 DNA reads as TGTGCCAGCAGCTTGGCCGCGGGCGATGAGCAGTACTTC. As protein: CASSLAAGDEQYF. Full variable domain (remainder filled in from reference TRBV5-6 and TRBJ2-7): DAGVTQSPTHLIKTRGQQVTLRCSPKSGHDTVSWYQQALGQGPQFIFQYYEEEERQRGNFPDRFSGHQFPNYSSELNVNALLLGDSALYLCASSLAAGDEQYFGPGTRLTVT.

This clonotype showed up many times. V is TRBV14 and J is TRBJ1-2; the D gene is possibly TRBD1 (6 bases). The germline V gene has CDR1 SGHDN and CDR2 FVKESK. The CDR3 length is 13 residues. The V end was cut by 6 bases, the J end by 4 bases, with 12 bases between. As DNA, the CDR3 is TGTGCCAGCAGTCGAACAGGGTTCTATGGCTACACCTTC. Translation gives CASSRTGFYGYTF.

The chain joins TRBV5-1 to TRBJ2-4; D unclear. Germline V gene sequence: CDR1 SGHRS, CDR2 YFSETQ. Trimming shortened V by 4 bases and J by 0 bases, and 14 bases separated the two germline ends. The length of the CDR3 is 16 residues. The CDR3 sequence is CASSPPLTLAKNIQYF. For the CDR3, the DNA is TGCGCCAGCAGCCCCCCACTAACACTAGCCAAAAACATTCAGTACTTC.

Notes on this clonotype: Germline is not matched at one junction end, which may reflect a read error. The chain is built from TRBV27 and TRBJ2-7, with a tentative D call TRBD1 (6 bases). The length of the CDR3 is 14 residues. Per germline, CDR1 MNHEY and CDR2 SMNVEV (reference sequence). This CDR3 reads CAGSFEGGYYEQYF. The CDR3 bases are TGTGCCGGCAGTTTCGAAGGGGGATACTACGAGCAGTACTTC.

This clonotype was found a few times. The genes are TRBV27 and TRBJ2-3; TRBD1 might be the D (5 bases). This CDR3 has 14 residues. Trimming shortened V by 8 bases and J by 1 base, and 13 bases separated the two germline ends. CDR1 is MNHEY and CDR2 is SMNVEV in the germline V gene (reference sequence). This chain's CDR3 is CASGVWGGTDTQYF. For the CDR3, the DNA is TGTGCCAGCGGAGTTTGGGGCGGCACAGATACGCAGTATTTT.

The rearrangement links TRBV6-5 to TRBJ1-5; D gene uncertain. Germline lookup yields CDR1 MNHEY and CDR2 SVGAGI. The CDR3 spans 13 residues. The V and J ends lost 2 bases and 7 bases respectively, with 9 bases between them. This chain's CDR3 is CASSYRETQPQHF. The CDR3 coding sequence is TGTGCCAGCAGTTACAGGGAAACCCAGCCCCAGCATTTT.

The chain recombines TRBV30 with TRBJ2-5; 7 positions agree with TRBD2. V lost 0 bases, J lost 1 base, and 8 bases stayed unmatched. The length of the CDR3 is 16 residues. Germline CDR1 is GTSNPN and CDR2 is SVGIG (reference sequence). In DNA, the CDR3 is TGTGCCTGGAGTGTAGGCCGAGCGGGGTTCCAAGAGACCCAGTACTTC. Residues: CAWSVGRAGFQETQYF.

The chain carries TRBV4-1 and TRBJ2-1; TRBD2 matches 9 bases. The CDR3 extends over 16 amino acids. In germline, CDR1 is MGHRA, CDR2 YSYEKL. V lost 0 bases and J lost 2; bases outside the gene matches: 2. Here the CDR3 reads CASSQDGLATYNEQFF. CDR3 sequence (DNA): TGCGCCAGCAGCCAAGATGGACTAGCGACCTACAATGAGCAGTTCTTC.

This clonotype has a count of ten or more. V and J are TRBV20-1 and TRBJ1-2; 10 nucleotides line up with TRBD1. The CDR3 length is 12 residues. With 5 bases clipped from V and 8 bases from J, the junction kept 5 bases outside the gene matches. Germline V CDR1 and CDR2: DFQATT, SNEGSKA (reference sequence). CDR3 in DNA: TGCAGTGCTTCGGACAGGGGGAACGGCTACACCTTC. This codes for CSASDRGNGYTF.